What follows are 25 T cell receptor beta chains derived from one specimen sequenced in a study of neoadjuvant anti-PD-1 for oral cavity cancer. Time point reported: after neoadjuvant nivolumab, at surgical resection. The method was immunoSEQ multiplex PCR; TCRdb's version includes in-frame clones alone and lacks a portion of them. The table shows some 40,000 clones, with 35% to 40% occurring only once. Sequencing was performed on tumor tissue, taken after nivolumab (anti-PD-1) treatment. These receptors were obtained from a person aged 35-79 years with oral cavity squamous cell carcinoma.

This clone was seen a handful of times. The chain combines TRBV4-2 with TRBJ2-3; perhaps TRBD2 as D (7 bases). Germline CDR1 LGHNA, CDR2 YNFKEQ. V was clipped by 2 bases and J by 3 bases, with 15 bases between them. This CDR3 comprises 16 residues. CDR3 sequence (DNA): TGTGCCAGCAGCCAAAAGGGGGGGGGCAGAACAGATACGCAGTATTTT. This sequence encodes CASSQKGGGRTDTQYF.

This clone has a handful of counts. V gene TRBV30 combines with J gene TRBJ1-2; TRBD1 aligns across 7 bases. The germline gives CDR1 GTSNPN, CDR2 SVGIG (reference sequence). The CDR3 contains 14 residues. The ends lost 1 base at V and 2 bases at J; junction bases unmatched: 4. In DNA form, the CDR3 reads TGTGCCTGGAGTGACAGGGGCTACAACTATGGCTACACCTTC. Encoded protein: CAWSDRGYNYGYTF.

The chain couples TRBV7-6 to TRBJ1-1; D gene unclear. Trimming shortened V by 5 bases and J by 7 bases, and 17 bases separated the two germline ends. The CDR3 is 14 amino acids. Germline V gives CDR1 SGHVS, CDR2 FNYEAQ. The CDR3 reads CASSVARVGDEAFF. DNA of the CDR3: TGTGCCAGCAGCGTCGCACGGGTGGGAGATGAAGCTTTCTTT.

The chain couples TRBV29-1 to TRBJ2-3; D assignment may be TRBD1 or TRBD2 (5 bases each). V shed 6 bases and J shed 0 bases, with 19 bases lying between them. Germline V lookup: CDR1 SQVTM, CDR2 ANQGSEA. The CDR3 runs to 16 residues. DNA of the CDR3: TGCAGCGTAACAGGAGGCCCAACTACTAGCACAGATACGCAGTATTTT. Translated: CSVTGGPTTSTDTQYF.

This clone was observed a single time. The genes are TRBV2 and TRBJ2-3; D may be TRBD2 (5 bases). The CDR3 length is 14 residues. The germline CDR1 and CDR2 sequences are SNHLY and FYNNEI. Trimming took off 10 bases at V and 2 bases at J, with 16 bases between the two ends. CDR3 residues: CATIETGNTDTQYF. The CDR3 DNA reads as TGTGCCACCATAGAGACGGGGAACACAGATACGCAGTATTTT.

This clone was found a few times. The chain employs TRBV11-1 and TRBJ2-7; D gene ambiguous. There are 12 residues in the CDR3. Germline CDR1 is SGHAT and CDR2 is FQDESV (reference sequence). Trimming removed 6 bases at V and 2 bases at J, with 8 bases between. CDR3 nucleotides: TGTGCCAGCAGTTCCGACCCCTACGAGCAGTACTTC. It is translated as CASSSDPYEQYF.

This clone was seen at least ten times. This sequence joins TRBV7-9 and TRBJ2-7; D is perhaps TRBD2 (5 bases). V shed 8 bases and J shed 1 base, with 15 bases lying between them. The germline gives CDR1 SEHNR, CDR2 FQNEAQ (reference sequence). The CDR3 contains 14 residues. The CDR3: CASAPGRGSYEQYF. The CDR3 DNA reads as TGTGCCAGCGCTCCCGGAAGAGGGTCCTACGAGCAGTACTTC.

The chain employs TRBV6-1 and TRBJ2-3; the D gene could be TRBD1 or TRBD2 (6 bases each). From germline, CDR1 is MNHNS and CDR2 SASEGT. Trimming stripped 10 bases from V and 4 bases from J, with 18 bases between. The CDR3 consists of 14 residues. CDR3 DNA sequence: TGTGCCACAAAACGCTTGGGGGGCGCAGATACGCAGTATTTT. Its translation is CATKRLGGADTQYF.

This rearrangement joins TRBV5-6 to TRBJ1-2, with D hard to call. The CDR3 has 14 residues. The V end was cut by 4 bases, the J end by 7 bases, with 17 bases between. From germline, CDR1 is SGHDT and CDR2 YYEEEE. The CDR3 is CASSTKWLQVGYTF. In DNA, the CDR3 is TGTGCCAGCAGCACCAAGTGGCTCCAGGTTGGCTACACCTTC. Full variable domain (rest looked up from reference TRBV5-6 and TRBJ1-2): DAGVTQSPTHLIKTRGQQVTLRCSPKSGHDTVSWYQQALGQGPQFIFQYYEEEERQRGNFPDRFSGHQFPNYSSELNVNALLLGDSALYLCASSTKWLQVGYTFGSGTRLTVV.

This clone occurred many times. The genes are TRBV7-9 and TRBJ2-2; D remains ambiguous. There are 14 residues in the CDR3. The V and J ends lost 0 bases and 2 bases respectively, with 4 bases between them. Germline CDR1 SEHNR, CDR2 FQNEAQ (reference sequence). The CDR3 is CASSLAPNTGELFF. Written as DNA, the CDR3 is TGTGCCAGCAGCTTAGCGCCTAACACCGGGGAGCTGTTTTTT.

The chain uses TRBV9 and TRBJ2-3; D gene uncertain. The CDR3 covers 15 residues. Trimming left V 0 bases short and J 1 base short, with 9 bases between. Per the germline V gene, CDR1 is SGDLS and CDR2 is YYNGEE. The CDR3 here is CASSVDPARTDTQYF. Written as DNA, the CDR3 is TGTGCCAGCAGCGTAGACCCGGCCCGCACAGATACGCAGTATTTT.

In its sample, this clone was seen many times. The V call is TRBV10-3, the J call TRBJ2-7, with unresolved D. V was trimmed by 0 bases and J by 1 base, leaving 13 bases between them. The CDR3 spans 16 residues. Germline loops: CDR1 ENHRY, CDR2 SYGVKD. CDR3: CAISESVGRQSYEQYF. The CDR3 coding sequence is TGTGCCATCAGTGAGTCGGTCGGTCGACAATCCTACGAGCAGTACTTC.

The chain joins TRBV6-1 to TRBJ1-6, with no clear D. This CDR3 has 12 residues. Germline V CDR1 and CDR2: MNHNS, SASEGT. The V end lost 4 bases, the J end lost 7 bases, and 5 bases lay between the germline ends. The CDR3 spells CASSAANSPLHF. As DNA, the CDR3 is TGTGCCAGCAGTGCGGCCAATTCACCCCTCCACTTT.

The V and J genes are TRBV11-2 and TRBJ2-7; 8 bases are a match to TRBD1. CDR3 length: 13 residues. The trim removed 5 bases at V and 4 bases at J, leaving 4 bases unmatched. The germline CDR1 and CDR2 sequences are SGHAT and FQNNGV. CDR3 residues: CASSVHRGYEQYF. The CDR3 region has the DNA TGTGCCAGCAGCGTACACAGGGGGTACGAGCAGTACTTC.

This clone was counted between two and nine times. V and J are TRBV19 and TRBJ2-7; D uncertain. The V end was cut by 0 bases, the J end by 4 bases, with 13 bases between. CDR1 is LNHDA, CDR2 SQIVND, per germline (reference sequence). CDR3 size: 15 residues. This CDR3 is CASSIDRWTPYEQYF. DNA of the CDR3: TGTGCCAGTAGTATAGATCGGTGGACGCCGTACGAGCAGTACTTC.

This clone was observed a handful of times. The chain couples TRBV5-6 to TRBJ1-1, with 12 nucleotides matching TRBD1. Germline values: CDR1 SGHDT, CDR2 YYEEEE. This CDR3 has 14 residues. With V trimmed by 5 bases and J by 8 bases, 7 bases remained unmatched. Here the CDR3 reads CASRYRDRGREAFF. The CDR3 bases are TGTGCCAGCAGGTACCGGGACAGGGGGCGGGAAGCTTTCTTT.

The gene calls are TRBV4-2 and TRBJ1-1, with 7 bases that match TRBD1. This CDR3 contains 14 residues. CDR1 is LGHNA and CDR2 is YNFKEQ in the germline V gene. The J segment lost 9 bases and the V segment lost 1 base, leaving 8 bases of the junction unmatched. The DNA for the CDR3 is TGTGCCAGCAGCCAAGTGAGACAGGGAGTAAAAGCTTTCTTT. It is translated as CASSQVRQGVKAFF.

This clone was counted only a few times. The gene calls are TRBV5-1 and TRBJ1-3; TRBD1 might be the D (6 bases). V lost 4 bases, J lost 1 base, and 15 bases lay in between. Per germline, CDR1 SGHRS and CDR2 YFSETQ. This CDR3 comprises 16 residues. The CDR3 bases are TGCGCCAGCAGCCATGGGACATCAGGATCTGGAAACACCATATATTTT. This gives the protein CASSHGTSGSGNTIYF.

The DNA for the CDR3 is TGTGCCAGCAGATTAGCATTAGCGGGGGGAGAGCAGTACTTC. This codes for CASRLALAGGEQYF. The chain recombines TRBV6-1 with TRBJ2-7; 10 bases agree with TRBD2. J was trimmed by 7 bases and V by 6 bases; bases with no gene match: 9. Germline CDR1 and CDR2: MNHNS and SASEGT. The CDR3 spans 14 residues.

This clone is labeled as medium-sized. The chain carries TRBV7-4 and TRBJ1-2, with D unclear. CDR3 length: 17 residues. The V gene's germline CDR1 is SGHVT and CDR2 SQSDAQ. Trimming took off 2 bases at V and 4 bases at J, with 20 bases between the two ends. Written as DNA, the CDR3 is TGTGCCAGCAGCTTACGGGTGTTTTGGTTAGTAAGCTATGGCTACACCTTC. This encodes CASSLRVFWLVSYGYTF.

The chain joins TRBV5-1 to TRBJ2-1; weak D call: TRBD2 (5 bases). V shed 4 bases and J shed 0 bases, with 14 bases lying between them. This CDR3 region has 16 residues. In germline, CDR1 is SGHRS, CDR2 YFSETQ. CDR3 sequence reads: CASSQTERSSYNEQFF. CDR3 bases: TGCGCCAGCAGCCAAACGGAGCGGAGCTCCTACAATGAGCAGTTCTTC.

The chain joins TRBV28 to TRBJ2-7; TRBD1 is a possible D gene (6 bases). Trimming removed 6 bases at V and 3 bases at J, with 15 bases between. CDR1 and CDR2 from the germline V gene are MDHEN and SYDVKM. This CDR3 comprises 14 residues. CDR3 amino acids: CASRPGQRIYEQYF. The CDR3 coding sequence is TGTGCCAGCAGACCAGGACAGAGGATCTACGAGCAGTACTTC.

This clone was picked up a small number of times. CDR3 region: CAISSAGELNNSPLHF. The CDR3 DNA sequence: TGTGCCATCAGTTCCGCGGGGGAGCTAAATAATTCACCCCTCCACTTT. The genes are TRBV10-3 and TRBJ1-6, with D perhaps TRBD1 (5 bases). The V end was cut by 5 bases, the J end by 5 bases, with 16 bases between. CDR3 size: 16 residues. CDR1 is ENHRY and CDR2 is SYGVKD in the germline V gene.

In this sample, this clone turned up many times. DNA of the CDR3: TGTGCCAGCAGTCCGGGACTAGAAATGTATACGCAGTATTTT. Its translation: CASSPGLEMYTQYF. The rearrangement uses TRBV6-1 and TRBJ2-3; 8 nucleotides line up with TRBD2. Germline-derived CDR1 and CDR2 are MNHNS and SASEGT. The CDR3 totals 14 residues. Germline trimming cut 5 bases from V and 7 bases from J; bases unmatched to any gene: 8.

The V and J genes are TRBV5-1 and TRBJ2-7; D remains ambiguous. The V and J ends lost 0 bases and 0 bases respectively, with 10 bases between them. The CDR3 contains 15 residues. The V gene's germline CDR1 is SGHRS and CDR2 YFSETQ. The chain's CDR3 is CASSLDSYISYEQYF. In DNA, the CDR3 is TGCGCCAGCAGCTTGGACAGCTATATCTCCTACGAGCAGTACTTC.